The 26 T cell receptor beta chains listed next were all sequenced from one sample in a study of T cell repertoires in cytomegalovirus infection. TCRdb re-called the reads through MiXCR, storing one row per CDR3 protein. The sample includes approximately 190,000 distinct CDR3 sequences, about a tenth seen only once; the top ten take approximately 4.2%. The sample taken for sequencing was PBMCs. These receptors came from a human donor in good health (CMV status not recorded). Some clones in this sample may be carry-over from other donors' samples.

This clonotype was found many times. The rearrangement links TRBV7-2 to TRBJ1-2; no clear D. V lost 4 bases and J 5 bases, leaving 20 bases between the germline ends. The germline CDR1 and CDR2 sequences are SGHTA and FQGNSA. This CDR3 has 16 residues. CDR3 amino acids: CASSSPSGSIQYGYTF. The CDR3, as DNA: TGTGCCAGCAGCTCCCCTAGCGGCAGCATCCAGTATGGCTACACCTTC.

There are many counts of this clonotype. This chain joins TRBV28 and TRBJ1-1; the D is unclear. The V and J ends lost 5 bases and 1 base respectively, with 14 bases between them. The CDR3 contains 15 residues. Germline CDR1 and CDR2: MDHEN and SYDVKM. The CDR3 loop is CASSPFSAQNTEAFF. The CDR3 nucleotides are TGTGCCAGCAGTCCATTTTCAGCCCAGAACACTGAAGCTTTCTTT.

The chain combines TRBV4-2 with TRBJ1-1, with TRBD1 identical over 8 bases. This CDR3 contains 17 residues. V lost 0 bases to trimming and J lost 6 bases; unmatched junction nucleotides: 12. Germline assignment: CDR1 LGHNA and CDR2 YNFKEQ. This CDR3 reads CASSQDSPRGPFAEAFF. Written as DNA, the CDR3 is TGTGCCAGCAGCCAAGATAGCCCCAGGGGGCCGTTCGCTGAAGCTTTCTTT.

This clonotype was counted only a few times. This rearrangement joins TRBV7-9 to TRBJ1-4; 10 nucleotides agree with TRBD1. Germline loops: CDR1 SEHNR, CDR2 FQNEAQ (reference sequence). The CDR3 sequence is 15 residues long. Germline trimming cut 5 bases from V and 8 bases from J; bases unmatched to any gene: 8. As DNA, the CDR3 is TGTGCCAGCAGCCCAACGGGACAGGGGCGAGAAAAACTGTTTTTT. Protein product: CASSPTGQGREKLFF.

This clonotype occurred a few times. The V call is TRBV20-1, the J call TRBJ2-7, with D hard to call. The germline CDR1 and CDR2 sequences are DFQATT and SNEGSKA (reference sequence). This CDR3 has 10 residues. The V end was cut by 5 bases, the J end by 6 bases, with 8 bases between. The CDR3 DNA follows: TGCAGTGCTTTCGCCTCCGAGCAGTACTTC. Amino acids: CSAFASEQYF.

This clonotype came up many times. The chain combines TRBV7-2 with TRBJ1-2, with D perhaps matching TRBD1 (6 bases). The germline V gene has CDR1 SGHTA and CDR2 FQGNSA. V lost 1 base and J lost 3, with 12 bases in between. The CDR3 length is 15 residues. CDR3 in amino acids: CASSLVGGAHYGYTF. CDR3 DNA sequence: TGTGCCAGCAGCTTAGTCGGGGGCGCCCACTATGGCTACACCTTC.

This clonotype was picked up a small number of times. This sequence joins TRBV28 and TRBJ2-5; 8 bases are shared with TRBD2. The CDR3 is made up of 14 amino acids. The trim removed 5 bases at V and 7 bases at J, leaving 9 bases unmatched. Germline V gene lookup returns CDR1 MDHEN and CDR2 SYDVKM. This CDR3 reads CASSGGGGWATQYF. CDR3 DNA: TGTGCCAGCAGTGGTGGCGGGGGGTGGGCGACCCAGTACTTC.

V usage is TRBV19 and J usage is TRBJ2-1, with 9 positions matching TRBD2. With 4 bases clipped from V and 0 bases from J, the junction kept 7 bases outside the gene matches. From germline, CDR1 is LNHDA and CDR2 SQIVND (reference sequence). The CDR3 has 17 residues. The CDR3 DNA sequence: TGTGCCAGTAGTACGCACTATAGCGGGAGCTCCTACAATGAGCAGTTCTTC. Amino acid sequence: CASSTHYSGSSYNEQFF.

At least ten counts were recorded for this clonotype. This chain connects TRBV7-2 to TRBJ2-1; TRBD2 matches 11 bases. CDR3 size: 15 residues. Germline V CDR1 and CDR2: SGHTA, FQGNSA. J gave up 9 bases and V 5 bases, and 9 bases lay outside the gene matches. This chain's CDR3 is CASSLLAGVHIEQFF. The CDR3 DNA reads TGTGCCAGCAGCCTACTAGCGGGAGTGCACATTGAGCAGTTCTTC.

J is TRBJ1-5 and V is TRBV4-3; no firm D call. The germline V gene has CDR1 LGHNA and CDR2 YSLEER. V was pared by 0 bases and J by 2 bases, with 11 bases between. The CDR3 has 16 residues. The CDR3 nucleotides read TGCGCCAGCAGCCAAGATGTCGGGGTGGGCAATCAGCCCCAGCATTTT. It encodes CASSQDVGVGNQPQHF.

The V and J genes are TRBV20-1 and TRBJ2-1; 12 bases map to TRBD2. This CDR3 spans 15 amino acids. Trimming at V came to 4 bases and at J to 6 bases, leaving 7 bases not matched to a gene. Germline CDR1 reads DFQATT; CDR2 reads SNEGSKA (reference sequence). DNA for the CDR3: TGCAGTGCTAACCCGACTAGCGGGAGATCCAATGAGCAGTTCTTC. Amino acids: CSANPTSGRSNEQFF.

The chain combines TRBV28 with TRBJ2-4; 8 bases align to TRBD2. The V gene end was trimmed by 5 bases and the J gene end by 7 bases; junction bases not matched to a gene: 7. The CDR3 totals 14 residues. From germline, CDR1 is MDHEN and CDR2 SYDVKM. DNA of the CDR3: TGTGCCAGCAGTCCCAAGCGGGAGCGGAACATTCAGTACTTC. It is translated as CASSPKRERNIQYF. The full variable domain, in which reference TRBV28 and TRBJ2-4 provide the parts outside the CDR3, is DVKVTQSSRYLVKRTGEKVFLECVQDMDHENMFWYRQDPGLGLRLIYFSYDVKMKEKGDIPEGYSVSREKKERFSLILESASTNQTSMYLCASSPKRERNIQYFGAGTRLSVL.

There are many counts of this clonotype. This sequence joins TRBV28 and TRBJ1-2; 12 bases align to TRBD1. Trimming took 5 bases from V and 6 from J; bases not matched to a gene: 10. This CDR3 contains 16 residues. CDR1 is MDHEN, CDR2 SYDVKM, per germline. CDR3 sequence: CASSTITGTGGHGYTF. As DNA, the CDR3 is TGTGCCAGCAGTACAATCACCGGGACAGGGGGCCATGGCTACACCTTC.

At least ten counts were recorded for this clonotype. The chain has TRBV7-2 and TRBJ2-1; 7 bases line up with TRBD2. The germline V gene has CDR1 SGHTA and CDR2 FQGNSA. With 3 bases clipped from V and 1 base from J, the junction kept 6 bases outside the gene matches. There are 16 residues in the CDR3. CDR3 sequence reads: CASSFPPSGSYNEQFF. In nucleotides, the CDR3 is TGTGCCAGCAGCTTTCCTCCTAGCGGATCCTACAATGAGCAGTTCTTC.

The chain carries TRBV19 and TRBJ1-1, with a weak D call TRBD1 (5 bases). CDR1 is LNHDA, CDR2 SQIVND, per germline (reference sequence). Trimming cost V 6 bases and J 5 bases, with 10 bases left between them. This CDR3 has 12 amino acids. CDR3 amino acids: CASSQGVTEAFF. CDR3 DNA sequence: TGTGCCAGTAGCCAGGGAGTGACTGAAGCTTTCTTT.

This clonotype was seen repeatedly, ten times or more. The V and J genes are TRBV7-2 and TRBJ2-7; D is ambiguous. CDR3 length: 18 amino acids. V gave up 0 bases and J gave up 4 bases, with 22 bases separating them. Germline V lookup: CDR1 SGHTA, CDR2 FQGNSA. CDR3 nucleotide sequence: TGTGCCAGCAGCTTAGCAGGCTCACTCGGAATCGGTTTGTACGAGCAGTACTTC. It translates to CASSLAGSLGIGLYEQYF.

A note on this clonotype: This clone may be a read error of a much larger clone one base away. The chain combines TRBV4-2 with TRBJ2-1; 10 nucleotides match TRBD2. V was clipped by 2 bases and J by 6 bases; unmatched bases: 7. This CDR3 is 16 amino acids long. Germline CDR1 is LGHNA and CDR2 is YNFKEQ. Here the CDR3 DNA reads TGTGCCAGCAGCCAATTTGTGTCTAGCGGGAGCAATGAGCAGTTCTTC. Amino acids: CASSQFVSSGSNEQFF.

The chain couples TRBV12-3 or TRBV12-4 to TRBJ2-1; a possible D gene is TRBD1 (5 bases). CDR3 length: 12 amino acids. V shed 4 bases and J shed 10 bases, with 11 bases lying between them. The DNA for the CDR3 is TGTGCCAGCAGTTCAGGGTTTAGGGAGCAGTTCTTC. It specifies CASSSGFREQFF.

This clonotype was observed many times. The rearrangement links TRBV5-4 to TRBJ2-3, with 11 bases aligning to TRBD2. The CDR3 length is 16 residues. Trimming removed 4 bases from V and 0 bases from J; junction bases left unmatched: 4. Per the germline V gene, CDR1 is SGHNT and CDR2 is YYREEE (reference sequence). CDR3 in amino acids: CASSQRLAGSTDTQYF. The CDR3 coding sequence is TGTGCCAGCAGCCAGAGACTAGCGGGGAGCACAGATACGCAGTATTTT.

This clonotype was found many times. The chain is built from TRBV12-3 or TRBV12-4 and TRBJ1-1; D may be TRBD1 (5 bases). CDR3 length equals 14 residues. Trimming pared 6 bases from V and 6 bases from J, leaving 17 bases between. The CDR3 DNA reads TGTGCCAGCAGATGGGACTCTCTCCTGGCTGAAGCTTTCTTT. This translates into CASRWDSLLAEAFF.

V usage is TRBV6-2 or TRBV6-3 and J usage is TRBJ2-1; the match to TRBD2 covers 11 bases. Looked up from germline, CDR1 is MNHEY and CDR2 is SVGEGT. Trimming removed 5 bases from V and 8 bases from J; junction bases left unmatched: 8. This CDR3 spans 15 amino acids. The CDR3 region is CASSHRGTSGYEQFF. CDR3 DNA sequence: TGTGCCAGCAGTCATCGGGGGACTAGCGGTTATGAGCAGTTCTTC.

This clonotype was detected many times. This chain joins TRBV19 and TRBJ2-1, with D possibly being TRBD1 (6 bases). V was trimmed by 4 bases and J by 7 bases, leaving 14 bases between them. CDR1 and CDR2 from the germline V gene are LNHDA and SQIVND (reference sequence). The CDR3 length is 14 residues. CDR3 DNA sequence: TGTGCCAGTAGTAGTCCAGGGGATCGGAATGAGCAGTTCTTC. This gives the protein CASSSPGDRNEQFF.

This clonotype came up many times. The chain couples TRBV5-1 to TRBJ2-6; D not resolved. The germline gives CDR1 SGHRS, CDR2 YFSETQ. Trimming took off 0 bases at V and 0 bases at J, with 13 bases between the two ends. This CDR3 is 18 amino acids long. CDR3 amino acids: CASSLAPGASSGANVLTF. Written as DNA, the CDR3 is TGCGCCAGCAGCTTGGCCCCGGGCGCGAGCTCTGGGGCCAACGTCCTGACTTTC.

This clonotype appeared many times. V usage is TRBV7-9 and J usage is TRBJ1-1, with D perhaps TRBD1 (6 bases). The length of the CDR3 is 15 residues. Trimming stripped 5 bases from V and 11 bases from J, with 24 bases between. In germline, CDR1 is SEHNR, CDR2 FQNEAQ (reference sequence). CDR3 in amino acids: CASSPRAAGRGLAFF. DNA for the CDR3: TGTGCCAGCAGCCCCCGGGCCGCGGGCAGGGGTTTGGCTTTCTTT.

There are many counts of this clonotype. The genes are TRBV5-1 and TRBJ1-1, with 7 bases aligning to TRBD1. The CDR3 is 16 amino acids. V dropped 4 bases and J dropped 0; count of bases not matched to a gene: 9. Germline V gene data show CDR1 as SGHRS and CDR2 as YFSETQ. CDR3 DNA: TGCGCCAGCAGCGAAGGGGGCGTAAATGTGAACACTGAAGCTTTCTTT. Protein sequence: CASSEGGVNVNTEAFF.

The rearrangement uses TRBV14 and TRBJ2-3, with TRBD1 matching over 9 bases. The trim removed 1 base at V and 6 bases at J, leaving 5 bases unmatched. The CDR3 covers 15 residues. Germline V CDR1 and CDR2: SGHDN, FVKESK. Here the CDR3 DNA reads TGTGCCAGCAGCCAAGTTGGACAGGGGAGCGATACGCAGTATTTT. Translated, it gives CASSQVGQGSDTQYF.